This T cell receptor (beta chain) was captured in a study of cytomegalovirus exposure and HLA in healthy donors. Per germline, CDR1 SGHVS and CDR2 FNYEAQ. The V segment lost 6 bases and the J segment 5 bases; nucleotides outside the gene matches: 19. This CDR3 region has 18 residues. 60 Vbeta and 13 Jbeta primers were used in PCR. Sequenced by immunoSEQ multiplex PCR; TCRdb stores in-frame clones only, minus some. The table has about 120,000 clones, 75% seen once. The sequenced sample was PBMCs. The chain uses TRBV7-6 and TRBJ2-1, with 7 nucleotides matching TRBD2. This TCR was sampled from a woman between 35 and 50 years old in good health and CMV-seropositive. DNA of the CDR3: TGTGCCAGCAGGCTCTTAGGAGGGAGGGCCCATGGAAACAATGAGCAGTTCTTC. Its translation: CASRLLGGRAHGNNEQFF.